These T cell receptor beta chains were read from a single sample in a study of blood T cell repertoires in COVID-19. The method was immunoSEQ multiplex PCR; TCRdb's version includes in-frame clones alone and lacks a portion of them. The repertoire has about 97,000 clones, roughly 85% of them found once; the top ten carry about 1.8%. Sample: peripheral blood. Source of these receptors: a woman in her 70s with active or convalescent COVID-19. Both conserved end residues are part of each CDR3. D genes are given only for firm matches. Expanded clones are given a class, and other clones once, few, many or no size at all.

NA,NA,TRBJ2-7,TRBV7-2,TGTGCCAGCAGCTTACAAAGCTACTCCTACGAGCAGTACTTC,CASSLQSYSYEQYF
NA,NA,TRBJ2-7,TRBV14,TGTGCCAGCAGCCAAGATCGGGAGGGGGCTAATGAGCAGTACTTC,CASSQDREGANEQYF
NA,NA,TRBJ2-1,TRBV5-5,TGTGCCAGCTGGCGGGGGACAGGCAGAATAAACGAGCAGTTCTTC,CASWRGTGRINEQFF
TRBD1,once,TRBJ2-3,TRBV7-9,TGTGCCAGCAGCTTACCGGGACAGGGAGCCACAGATACGCAGTATTTT,CASSLPGQGATDTQYF
NA,NA,TRBJ2-3,TRBV19,TGTGCCAGTAAGTCGGACTTCTCGACGAGCACAGATACGCAGTATTTT,CASKSDFSTSTDTQYF
TRBD1,NA,TRBJ1-1,TRBV28,TGTGCCAGCAGTTTATTGGGACAGACGAACACTGAAGCTTTCTTT,CASSLLGQTNTEAFF
TRBD2,NA,TRBJ2-5,TRBV2,TGTGCCAGCAGTGACGGGAGGGCCCCAGAGACCCAGTACTTC,CASSDGRAPETQYF
NA,NA,TRBJ1-4,TRBV5-1,TGCGCCAGCAGGGGGGACGGACATTCGGGGGAACTGTTTTTT,CASRGDGHSGELFF
TRBD1,few,TRBJ1-1,TRBV6-5,TGTGCCAACCAACAGGGGCTGTGCACTGAAGCTTTCTTT,CANQQGLCTEAFF
TRBD1,NA,TRBJ2-1,TRBV5-1,TGCGCCAGCAGCAAGGGGGCGCATGAGCAGTTCTTC,CASSKGAHEQFF
TRBD1,NA,TRBJ1-3,TRBV9,TGTGCCAGCAGCAGAACAGGGGCTGGAAACACCATATATTTT,CASSRTGAGNTIYF
NA,NA,TRBJ1-3,TRBV23-1,TGCGCCAGCAGTTCCTGGGGGGACGCAAGCTCTGGAAACACCATATATTTT,CASSSWGDASSGNTIYF
NA,NA,TRBJ2-5,TRBV21-1,TGTGCCAGCAGCAGGGGAGGGACTCTGGGAGAGACCCAGTACTTC,CASSRGGTLGETQYF
NA,NA,TRBJ1-2,TRBV12-3/TRBV12-4,TGTGCCAGCAGTCGACAGGACTCTGGCTACACCTTC,CASSRQDSGYTF
NA,NA,TRBJ2-7,TRBV30,TGTGCCTGGACGGTGACGGGCTACGAGCAGTACTTC,CAWTVTGYEQYF
TRBD2,NA,TRBJ2-1,TRBV18,TGTGCCAGCTCACCACCTGGGCTAGCGGAATACAATGAGCAGTTCTTC,CASSPPGLAEYNEQFF
TRBD1,NA,TRBJ2-4,TRBV28,TGTGCCAGCAGTTTAGCGACAGGGATGAACATTCAGTACTTC,CASSLATGMNIQYF
NA,once,TRBJ1-4,TRBV19,TGTGCCAGTAGTATGAGTGAAAAACTGTTTTTT,CASSMSEKLFF
TRBD1,NA,TRBJ1-2,TRBV24-1,TGTGCCACCAGCAAGACAGGGAACTATGGCTACACCTTC,CATSKTGNYGYTF
NA,NA,TRBJ2-3,TRBV7-8,TGTGCCAGCAGCTTATCCGGGAGTAGCGTGGATACGCAGTATTTT,CASSLSGSSVDTQYF
NA,NA,TRBJ1-2,TRBV7-2,TGTGCCAGCAGCTTAAGGCGCAGGGCGGATGGCTACACCTTC,CASSLRRRADGYTF
NA,NA,TRBJ2-3,TRBV7-2,TGTGCCAGCAGCCCTAGTGCTGGGGCCGAGTCAGATACGCAGTATTTT,CASSPSAGAESDTQYF
TRBD1,NA,TRBJ1-2,TRBV28,TGTGCCAGCAGTTTTATCGACAGGGTTCATGGCTACACCTTC,CASSFIDRVHGYTF
NA,NA,TRBJ1-1,TRBV18,TGTGCCAGCTCACCGAGAACGGGGATGACCAACCGGCACACTGAAGCTTTCTTT,CASSPRTGMTNRHTEAFF
NA,NA,TRBJ1-5,TRBV19,TGTGCCAGTAGTACGATAACACAGGGAACCCTTAATCAGCCCCAGCATTTT,CASSTITQGTLNQPQHF
TRBD1,NA,TRBJ1-3,TRBV4-3,TGCGCCAGCAGCCAAGGCGGGACAGGGGCTGGAAACACCATATATTTT,CASSQGGTGAGNTIYF
NA,NA,TRBJ2-7,TRBV12-3/TRBV12-4,TGTGCCAGCAGTGACATGCGGGGTCGCGAGCAGTACTTC,CASSDMRGREQYF
TRBD2,NA,TRBJ2-1,TRBV27,TGTGCCAGCAGCCCATGGGATGGGACTAGCGGTTACAATGAGCAGTTCTTC,CASSPWDGTSGYNEQFF
NA,NA,TRBJ2-2,TRBV7-9,TGTGCCAGCAGCTTCGGACAGACCACCGGGGAGCTGTTTTTT,CASSFGQTTGELFF
TRBD2,NA,TRBJ2-5,TRBV7-9,TGTGCCAGCAGCGCGGGACTAGCGGGAGTAGGAGAGACCCAGTACTTC,CASSAGLAGVGETQYF
NA,few,TRBJ2-7,TRBV5-1,TGCGCCAGCAGCTTGGGCCCGGGAACCTCCTACGAGCAGTACTTC,CASSLGPGTSYEQYF
NA,NA,TRBJ1-1,TRBV13,TGTGCCAGCAGCTACCTAACCCCCAACACTGAAGCTTTCTTT,CASSYLTPNTEAFF
NA,NA,TRBJ2-3,TRBV5-4,TGTGCCAGCAGCTCCGGACAATTCCGGTCCACAGATACGCAGTATTTT,CASSSGQFRSTDTQYF
NA,once,TRBJ2-7,TRBV19,TGTGCCAGTAGTATGGGAAGGACTTACTCCTACGAGCAGTACTTC,CASSMGRTYSYEQYF
TRBD2,NA,TRBJ2-2,TRBV27,TGTGCCAGCAGACCCCTGGGACTAGCTTTCACCGGGGAGCTGTTTTTT,CASRPLGLAFTGELFF